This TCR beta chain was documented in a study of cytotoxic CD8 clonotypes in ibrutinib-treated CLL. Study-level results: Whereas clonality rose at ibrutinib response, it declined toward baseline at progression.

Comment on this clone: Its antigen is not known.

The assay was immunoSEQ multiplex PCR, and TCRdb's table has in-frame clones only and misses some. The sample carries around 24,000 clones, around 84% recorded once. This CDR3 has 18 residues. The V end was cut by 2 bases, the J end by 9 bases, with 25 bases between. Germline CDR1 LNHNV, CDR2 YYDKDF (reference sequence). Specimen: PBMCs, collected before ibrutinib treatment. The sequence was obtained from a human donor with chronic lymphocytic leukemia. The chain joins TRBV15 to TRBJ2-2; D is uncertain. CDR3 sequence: CATSRKGGRLDLSRELFF. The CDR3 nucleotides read TGTGCCACCAGCAGAAAAGGTGGCCGGCTGGATCTAAGCAGGGAGCTGTTTTTT.